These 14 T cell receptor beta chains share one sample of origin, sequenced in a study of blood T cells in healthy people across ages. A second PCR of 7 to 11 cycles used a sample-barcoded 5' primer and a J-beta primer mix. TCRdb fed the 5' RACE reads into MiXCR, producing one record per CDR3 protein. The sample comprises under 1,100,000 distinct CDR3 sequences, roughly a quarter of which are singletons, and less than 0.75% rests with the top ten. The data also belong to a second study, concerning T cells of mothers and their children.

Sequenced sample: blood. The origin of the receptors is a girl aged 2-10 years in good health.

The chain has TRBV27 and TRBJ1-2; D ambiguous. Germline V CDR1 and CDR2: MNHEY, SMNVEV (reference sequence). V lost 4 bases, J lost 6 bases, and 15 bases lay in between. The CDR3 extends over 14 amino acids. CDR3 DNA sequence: TGTGCCAGCAGTTACAGAGGAACAGTTGATGGCTACACCTTC. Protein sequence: CASSYRGTVDGYTF.

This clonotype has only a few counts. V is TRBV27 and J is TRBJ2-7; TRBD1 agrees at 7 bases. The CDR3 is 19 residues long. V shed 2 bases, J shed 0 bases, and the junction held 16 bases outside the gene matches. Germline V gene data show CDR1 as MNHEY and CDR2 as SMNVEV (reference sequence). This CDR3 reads CASSLLGTVGSSFSYEQYF. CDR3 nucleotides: TGTGCCAGCAGTTTACTAGGGACAGTCGGTTCATCTTTCTCCTACGAGCAGTACTTC.

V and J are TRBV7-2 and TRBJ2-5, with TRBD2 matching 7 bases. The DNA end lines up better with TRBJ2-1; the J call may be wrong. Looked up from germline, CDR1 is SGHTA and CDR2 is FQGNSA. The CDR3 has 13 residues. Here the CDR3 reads CASRLGGVHEQFF. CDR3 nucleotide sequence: TGTGCCAGCAGGCTGGGGGGGGTTCATGAGCAGTTCTTC.

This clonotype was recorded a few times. The CDR3 sequence: CSVGQGEGYEQYF. As DNA, the CDR3 is TGCAGCGTAGGACAGGGAGAGGGCTACGAGCAGTACTTC. The V and J genes are TRBV29-1 and TRBJ2-7, with 8 bases identical to TRBD1. Germline values: CDR1 SQVTM, CDR2 ANQGSEA. The CDR3 has 13 amino acids. The V gene end was trimmed by 6 bases and the J gene end by 3 bases; junction bases not matched to a gene: 7.

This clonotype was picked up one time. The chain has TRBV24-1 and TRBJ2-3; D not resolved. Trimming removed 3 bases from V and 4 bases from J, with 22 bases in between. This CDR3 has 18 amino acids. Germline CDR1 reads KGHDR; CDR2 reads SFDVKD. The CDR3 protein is CATSDRYIRAPSADTQYF. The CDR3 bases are TGTGCCACCAGTGATCGTTACATCCGGGCCCCGAGCGCAGATACGCAGTATTTT.

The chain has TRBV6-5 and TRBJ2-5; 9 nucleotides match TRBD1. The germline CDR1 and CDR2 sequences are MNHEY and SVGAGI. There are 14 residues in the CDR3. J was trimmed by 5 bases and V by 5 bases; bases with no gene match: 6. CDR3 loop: CASSTQGAGETQYF. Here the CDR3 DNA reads TGTGCCAGCAGTACACAGGGGGCAGGGGAGACCCAGTACTTC.

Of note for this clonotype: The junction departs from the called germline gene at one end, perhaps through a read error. The CDR3 DNA is TGTGCTAGCAACCCTTACATGGGACAGGTTCGAGGGGGAGATCAGCCCCAGCATTTT. It translates to CASNPYMGQVRGGDQPQHF. This chain joins TRBV7-7 and TRBJ1-5, with TRBD1 matching over 8 bases. CDR1 SSHAT and CDR2 FNYEAQ come from the germline V gene (reference sequence). There are 19 residues in the CDR3.

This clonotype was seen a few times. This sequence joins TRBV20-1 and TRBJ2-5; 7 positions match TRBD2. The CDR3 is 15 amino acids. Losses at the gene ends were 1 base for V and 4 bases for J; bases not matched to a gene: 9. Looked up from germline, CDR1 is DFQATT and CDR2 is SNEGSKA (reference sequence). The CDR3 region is CSARAWGGSGETQYF. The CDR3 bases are TGCAGTGCTAGAGCGTGGGGGGGGTCGGGAGAGACCCAGTACTTC.

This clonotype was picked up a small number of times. As DNA, the CDR3 is TGTGCCAGCAGCTTAGGTGCTTGGCTCCAGAACACTGAAGCTTTCTTT. Protein sequence: CASSLGAWLQNTEAFF. The genes are TRBV11-2 and TRBJ1-1; D uncertain. The CDR3 covers 16 residues. V shed 1 base and J shed 1 base, with 13 bases lying between them. Germline assignment: CDR1 SGHAT and CDR2 FQNNGV.

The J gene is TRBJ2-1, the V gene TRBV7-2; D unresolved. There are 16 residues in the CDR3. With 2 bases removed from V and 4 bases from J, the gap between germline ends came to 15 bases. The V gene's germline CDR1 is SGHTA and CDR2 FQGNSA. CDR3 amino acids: CASSLNPSAAYNEQFF. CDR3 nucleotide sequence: TGTGCCAGCAGCTTAAATCCCTCGGCGGCGTACAATGAGCAGTTCTTC.

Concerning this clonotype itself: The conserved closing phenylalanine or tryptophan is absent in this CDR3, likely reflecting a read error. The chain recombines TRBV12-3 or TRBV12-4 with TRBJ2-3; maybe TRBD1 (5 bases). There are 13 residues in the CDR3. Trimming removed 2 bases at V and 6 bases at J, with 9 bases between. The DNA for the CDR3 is TGTGCCAGCAGTTTACCAGGGTTGGATACGCAGTATTCT. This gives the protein CASSLPGLDTQYS.

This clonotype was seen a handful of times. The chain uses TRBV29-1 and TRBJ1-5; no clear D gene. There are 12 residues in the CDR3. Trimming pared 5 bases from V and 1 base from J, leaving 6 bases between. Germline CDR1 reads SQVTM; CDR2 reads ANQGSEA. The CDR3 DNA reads TGCAGCGTTACGGGGAGCAATCAGCCCCAGCATTTT. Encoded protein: CSVTGSNQPQHF.

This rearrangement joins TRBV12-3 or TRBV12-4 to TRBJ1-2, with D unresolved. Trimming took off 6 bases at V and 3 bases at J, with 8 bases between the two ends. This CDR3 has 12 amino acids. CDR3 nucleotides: TGTGCCAGCAGGACGACTGACTATGGCTACACCTTC. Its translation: CASRTTDYGYTF.

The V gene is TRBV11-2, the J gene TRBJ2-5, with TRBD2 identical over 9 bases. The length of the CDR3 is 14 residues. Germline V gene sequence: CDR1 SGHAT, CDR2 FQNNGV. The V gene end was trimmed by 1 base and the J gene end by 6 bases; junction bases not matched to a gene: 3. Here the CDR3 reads CASSLASGIKTQYF. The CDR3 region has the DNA TGTGCCAGCAGCTTAGCTAGCGGGATAAAGACCCAGTACTTC. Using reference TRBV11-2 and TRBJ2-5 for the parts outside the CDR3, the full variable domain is EAGVAQSPRYKIIEKRQSVAFWCNPISGHATLYWYQQILGQGPKLLIQFQNNGVVDDSQLPKDRFSAERLKGVDSTLKIQPAKLEDSAVYLCASSLASGIKTQYFGPGTRLLVL.